A single sample is the source of the 14 T cell receptor beta chains below, sequenced in a study of a mutant IDH1 vaccine in newly diagnosed glioma. These receptors have no identified antigens. Described time point: week 47, end of study. In the vaccine, a single dose held 300 ug of the mutant IDH1 20-mer peptide, along with topical imiquimod. Measured with immunoSEQ multiplex PCR; TCRdb has only the in-frame clones, and not every one. In the table there are almost 95,000 clones, about nine tenths of which are singletons. This specimen consisted of PBMCs, obtained from a glioma patient whose treatment included an IDH1 peptide vaccine. These receptors came from a woman in her fifties or sixties with glioma.

The rearrangement links TRBV7-9 to TRBJ2-5; TRBD1 matches at 8 bases. Losses at the gene ends were 4 bases for V and 4 bases for J; bases not matched to a gene: 2. The CDR3 totals 13 residues. Germline V gene sequence: CDR1 SEHNR, CDR2 FQNEAQ (reference sequence). The CDR3 loop reads CASSSRGPETQYF. In DNA, the CDR3 is TGTGCCAGCAGCTCCAGGGGGCCAGAGACCCAGTACTTC.

This sequence joins TRBV4-1 and TRBJ1-1; 9 positions agree with TRBD1. The J segment lost 3 bases and the V segment lost 10 bases, leaving 12 bases of the junction unmatched. CDR3 length: 15 amino acids. The V gene's germline CDR1 is MGHRA and CDR2 YSYEKL. CDR3: CATSFNRGQDTEAFF. The CDR3 region has the DNA TGCGCCACCTCATTTAACAGGGGGCAGGACACTGAAGCTTTCTTT.

The gene calls are TRBV28 and TRBJ1-1; no clear D gene. Per the germline V gene, CDR1 is MDHEN and CDR2 is SYDVKM. The length of the CDR3 is 14 residues. Trimming took 4 bases from V and 1 from J, leaving 10 bases between them. CDR3 in DNA: TGTGCCAGCAGTTCAAGAAACTGGAACACTGAAGCTTTCTTT. This codes for CASSSRNWNTEAFF. Supplemented by reference TRBV28 and TRBJ1-1, the full variable domain reads DVKVTQSSRYLVKRTGEKVFLECVQDMDHENMFWYRQDPGLGLRLIYFSYDVKMKEKGDIPEGYSVSREKKERFSLILESASTNQTSMYLCASSSRNWNTEAFFGQGTRLTVV.

V gene TRBV30 combines with J gene TRBJ2-7; D gene uncertain. With 3 bases removed from V and 2 bases from J, the gap between germline ends came to 5 bases. The CDR3 runs 11 residues. Germline-derived CDR1 and CDR2 are GTSNPN and SVGIG (reference sequence). The CDR3 is CAWSVTYEQYF. The CDR3 nucleotides read TGTGCCTGGAGCGTAACCTACGAGCAGTACTTC.

The V gene is TRBV7-9, the J gene TRBJ1-2; 7 bases fit TRBD1. Germline CDR1 and CDR2: SEHNR and FQNEAQ (reference sequence). This CDR3 is 19 amino acids long. V dropped 4 bases and J dropped 5; count of bases not matched to a gene: 22. CDR3 sequence: CASSYPKNRDRESLYGYTF. The CDR3 nucleotides read TGTGCCAGCAGCTACCCAAAAAACCGGGACAGAGAGTCCCTTTATGGCTACACCTTC.

The CDR3 nucleotides are TGTGCCAGCAGGGTCAGGGGGGAGGCTCTGCACGAGCAGTACTTC. Translated: CASRVRGEALHEQYF. The rearrangement uses TRBV6-6 and TRBJ2-7; a possible D gene is TRBD1 (7 bases). Germline loops: CDR1 MNHNY, CDR2 SVGAGI (reference sequence). This CDR3 is 15 amino acids long. Trimming took 6 bases from V and 5 from J, leaving 20 bases between them.

V gene TRBV5-1 combines with J gene TRBJ2-2; 10 bases map to TRBD2. Germline CDR1 reads SGHRS; CDR2 reads YFSETQ. J was trimmed by 0 bases and V by 3 bases; bases with no gene match: 8. The CDR3 runs 18 residues. CDR3 region: CASSSSTGLAANTGELFF. The DNA of the CDR3 is TGCGCCAGCAGCTCCTCAACAGGACTAGCGGCGAACACCGGGGAGCTGTTTTTT. Based on the CDR3 plus reference TRBV5-1 and TRBJ2-2, the full variable domain is KAGVTQTPRYLIKTRGQQVTLSCSPISGHRSVSWYQQTPGQGLQFLFEYFSETQRNKGNFPGRFSGRQFSNSRSEMNVSTLELGDSALYLCASSSSTGLAANTGELFFGEGSRLTVL.

This chain connects TRBV7-9 to TRBJ1-4; D perhaps matches TRBD1 (6 bases). The ends were cut back, 1 base at V and 8 bases at J, with 14 bases in the middle. In germline, CDR1 is SEHNR, CDR2 FQNEAQ (reference sequence). The CDR3 contains 15 residues. DNA of the CDR3: TGTGCCAGCAGCTTAGAGGGGGGCGCGAGGGAAAAACTGTTTTTT. This translates into CASSLEGGAREKLFF. Combining the CDR3 with reference TRBV7-9 and TRBJ1-4 gives the whole variable domain DTGVSQNPRHKITKRGQNVTFRCDPISEHNRLYWYRQTLGQGPEFLTYFQNEAQLEKSRLLSDRFSAERPKGSFSTLEIQRTEQGDSAMYLCASSLEGGAREKLFFGSGTQLSVL.

This CDR3 reads CASNPRVGSSLSEQYF. CDR3 DNA: TGTGCCAGCAACCCGAGGGTTGGGTCCAGTCTGTCCGAGCAGTACTTC. This chain joins TRBV27 and TRBJ2-7; D is perhaps TRBD2 (5 bases). V lost 7 bases to trimming and J lost 6 bases, with 25 bases between them. The CDR3 length is 16 residues. CDR1 is MNHEY and CDR2 is SMNVEV in the germline V gene (reference sequence).

The chain employs TRBV7-9 and TRBJ2-7; a possible D gene is TRBD2 (5 bases). Trimming removed 4 bases at V and 5 bases at J, with 15 bases between. Germline CDR1 SEHNR, CDR2 FQNEAQ (reference sequence). This CDR3 spans 14 amino acids. The CDR3, as DNA: TGTGCCAGCAGCTCAGGACGGGGTTTGGACGAGCAGTACTTC. Translating gives CASSSGRGLDEQYF. Using reference TRBV7-9 and TRBJ2-7 for the parts outside the CDR3, the full variable domain is DTGVSQNPRHKITKRGQNVTFRCDPISEHNRLYWYRQTLGQGPEFLTYFQNEAQLEKSRLLSDRFSAERPKGSFSTLEIQRTEQGDSAMYLCASSSGRGLDEQYFGPGTRLTVT.

The V gene is TRBV7-9, the J gene TRBJ2-2, with D uncertain. Germline-derived CDR1 and CDR2 are SEHNR and FQNEAQ (reference sequence). Trimming took 3 bases from V and 1 from J, leaving 6 bases between them. The CDR3 contains 14 residues. The CDR3 region is CASSFAGNTGELFF. The CDR3 DNA sequence: TGTGCCAGCAGCTTCGCCGGGAACACCGGGGAGCTGTTTTTT.

The chain joins TRBV18 to TRBJ2-7; 12 bases are shared with TRBD2. This CDR3 spans 15 amino acids. V lost 6 bases to trimming and J lost 5 bases; unmatched junction nucleotides: 8. Germline V gene lookup returns CDR1 KGHSH and CDR2 LQKENI. Here the CDR3 reads CASSPGTSGSHEQYF. CDR3 nucleotide sequence: TGTGCCAGCTCGCCCGGGACTAGCGGGTCCCACGAGCAGTACTTC.

The chain couples TRBV5-1 to TRBJ2-2; TRBD2 might be the D (5 bases). The CDR3 sequence is 16 residues long. V was trimmed by 0 bases and J by 8 bases, leaving 17 bases between them. Germline CDR1 reads SGHRS; CDR2 reads YFSETQ. The CDR3 DNA reads TGCGCCAGCAGCTTGGAAGGGCTCCATGAGGGAGGGGAGCTGTTTTTT. Translated, it gives CASSLEGLHEGGELFF.

CDR3 residues: CASKARETYEQYF. The CDR3 DNA is TGTGCCAGTAAGGCCAGGGAAACCTACGAGCAGTACTTC. The genes are TRBV19 and TRBJ2-7; a possible D gene is TRBD1 (5 bases). The V gene lost 7 bases and the J gene lost 2 bases, with 12 bases spanning the gap. The V gene's germline CDR1 is LNHDA and CDR2 SQIVND (reference sequence). The CDR3 totals 13 residues.